The 19 T cell receptor beta chains below were found in one sample sequenced in a study of blood T cells in healthy people across ages. Using a J-beta primer mix together with a sample-barcoded 5' primer, a second PCR was run for roughly 7 to 11 cycles. TCRdb analysed the 5' RACE reads with MiXCR anew, one entry per CDR3 protein. The table lists 600,000 to 800,000 distinct CDR3 sequences, about 50% of them singletons. The sequencing sample was made of blood. These receptor sequences come from a woman over 75 in good health.

The rearrangement joins TRBV5-5 to TRBJ1-2; 7 bases are a match to TRBD1. The V and J ends lost 0 bases and 4 bases, in that order; junction bases with no gene match: 6. This CDR3 region has 15 residues. The germline V gene encodes CDR1 SGHKS and CDR2 YYEKEE (reference sequence). The CDR3 coding sequence is TGTGCCAGCAGCTTGGGGGCAGGGGGTAGCTATGGCTACACCTTC. Translating it yields CASSLGAGGSYGYTF.

In this sample, this clonotype turned up many times. The chain employs TRBV4-1 and TRBJ2-3, with TRBD2 matching over 8 bases. The germline V gene encodes CDR1 MGHRA and CDR2 YSYEKL. V shed 0 bases and J 9 bases; nucleotides not matched to a gene: 8. This CDR3 comprises 15 residues. CDR3 coding DNA: TGCGCCAGCAGCCAAGACGTTTTCAGCGGGAGAACGCAGTATTTT. Translation gives CASSQDVFSGRTQYF.

A note on this clonotype: A much larger clone differs by one base, so this may be a read error. This chain joins TRBV2 and TRBJ2-6, with 7 bases that match TRBD2. Germline V gene data show CDR1 as SNHLY and CDR2 as FYNNEI. This CDR3 has 19 residues. The CDR3 DNA follows: TGTGCCAGCAGTGAAATCGGGCGGGGGTTACTCTCTGGGGCCGACGTCCTGACTTTC. Protein sequence: CASSEIGRGLLSGADVLTF.

This clonotype was observed at least ten times. The J gene is TRBJ2-3, the V gene TRBV7-2, with unresolved D. This CDR3 comprises 14 residues. CDR1 and CDR2 from the germline V gene are SGHTA and FQGNSA. V lost 5 bases, J lost 2 bases, and 11 bases lay in between. CDR3 protein: CASSPSWATDTQYF. CDR3 nucleotide sequence: TGTGCCAGCAGCCCATCGTGGGCCACAGATACGCAGTATTTT.

The chain combines TRBV7-2 with TRBJ2-7; the D gene is possibly TRBD1 (6 bases). Germline lookup yields CDR1 SGHTA and CDR2 FQGNSA. The CDR3 has 15 amino acids. V was shortened by 1 base and J by 2 bases, with 12 bases between the two germline ends. This chain's CDR3 is CASSLVQGGAYEQYF. The CDR3, as DNA: TGTGCCAGCAGCTTAGTGCAAGGGGGTGCCTACGAGCAGTACTTC.

This clonotype appeared many times. This chain links TRBV20-1 with TRBJ2-3; D not certain. The germline gives CDR1 DFQATT, CDR2 SNEGSKA (reference sequence). The CDR3 is made up of 14 amino acids. Trimming shortened V by 1 base and J by 5 bases, and 13 bases separated the two germline ends. In DNA, the CDR3 is TGCAGTGCTAGAGGAGACTCCCTCCGAGATACGCAGTATTTT. Translating gives CSARGDSLRDTQYF.

The chain has TRBV10-2 and TRBJ2-7; D unresolved. The CDR3 sequence is 12 residues long. The germline CDR1 and CDR2 sequences are WSHSY and SAAADI. V was pared by 6 bases and J by 6 bases, with 12 bases between. The CDR3 DNA sequence: TGCGCCAGCAGCCCCATTGGTCCCGAGCAGTACTTC. It codes for CASSPIGPEQYF.

This chain connects TRBV20-1 to TRBJ2-5; D possibly uses TRBD1 or TRBD2 (5 bases each). Deletions cut 5 bases from V and 3 bases from J, with 13 bases between. The CDR3 runs to 13 residues. Germline V CDR1 and CDR2: DFQATT, SNEGSKA (reference sequence). The DNA of the CDR3 is TGCAGTGCTCATACCGGGACGGAAGAGACCCAGTACTTC. It specifies CSAHTGTEETQYF.

With respect to this clonotype: The junction departs from germline at one end; a sequencing error may be responsible. CDR3 residues: CASRQVATTEAFF. CDR3 DNA: TGTGCCAGCAGGCAAGTGGCCACCACTGAAGCTTTCTTT. The chain uses TRBV3-1 and TRBJ1-1; no definite D call. This CDR3 comprises 13 residues. The germline CDR1 and CDR2 sequences are LGHDT and YNNKEL (reference sequence).

The rearrangement links TRBV28 to TRBJ2-5; D may match TRBD1 or TRBD2 (5 bases each). Trimming pared 1 base from V and 5 bases from J, leaving 8 bases between. The CDR3 extends over 13 amino acids. Germline V gene data show CDR1 as MDHEN and CDR2 as SYDVKM. The CDR3 DNA reads as TGTGCCAGCAGTTTATCTGGGACGGAGACCCAGTACTTC. It encodes CASSLSGTETQYF.

This rearrangement joins TRBV12-3 or TRBV12-4 to TRBJ2-1; 7 positions agree with TRBD1. TRBJ2-7 matches the DNA end more closely, so the J call is doubtful. This CDR3 has 17 residues. CDR3 protein: CASSLAAAGGFYNEQYF. The CDR3 nucleotides are TGTGCCAGCAGTTTAGCGGCAGCAGGGGGATTCTACAATGAGCAGTACTTC.

The sample holds many counts of this clonotype. This chain links TRBV15 with TRBJ2-4; D is uncertain. The germline V and J ends were trimmed by 0 bases and 0 bases, with 12 bases remaining between them. Germline CDR1 is LNHNV and CDR2 is YYDKDF (reference sequence). The CDR3 runs to 17 residues. CDR3: CATSRDRATLAKNIQYF. In DNA, the CDR3 is TGTGCCACCAGCAGAGATCGGGCGACCCTAGCCAAAAACATTCAGTACTTC.

This chain joins TRBV11-2 and TRBJ2-5, with D tentatively TRBD1 (5 bases). Trimming pared 4 bases from V and 5 bases from J, leaving 17 bases between. Per germline, CDR1 SGHAT and CDR2 FQNNGV. The CDR3 totals 15 residues. CDR3 in amino acids: CASSSPGVGHETQYF. Written as DNA, the CDR3 is TGTGCCAGCAGCTCCCCTGGAGTGGGGCATGAGACCCAGTACTTC.

This rearrangement joins TRBV25-1 to TRBJ2-3, with D tentatively TRBD1 (5 bases). Germline assignment: CDR1 MGHDK and CDR2 SYGVNS. The CDR3 contains 15 residues. V was clipped by 9 bases and J by 2 bases, with 18 bases between them. CDR3 bases: TGTGCCAGTGCTTCGCCGGACACCTACACAGATACGCAGTATTTT. It yields the protein CASASPDTYTDTQYF.

This clonotype was seen many times. The DNA for the CDR3 is TGTGCCAGCAGTTCAACTTTCCCGGGGTCCTACGAGCAGTACTTC. Translation: CASSSTFPGSYEQYF. The rearrangement joins TRBV28 to TRBJ2-7, with D perhaps matching TRBD2 (5 bases). The CDR3 spans 15 residues. Germline CDR1 MDHEN, CDR2 SYDVKM. The ends were cut back, 4 bases at V and 1 base at J, with 14 bases in the middle.

This sequence joins TRBV27 and TRBJ2-5; D might be TRBD1 (5 bases). Germline CDR1 reads MNHEY; CDR2 reads SMNVEV (reference sequence). The CDR3 covers 13 residues. The germline V and J ends were trimmed by 6 bases and 5 bases, with 13 bases remaining between them. CDR3: CASRVLGVETQYF. The CDR3 DNA is TGTGCCAGCAGAGTTTTAGGGGTGGAGACCCAGTACTTC.

Concerning this clonotype itself: One junction end disagrees with the germline gene, perhaps due to a read error. The rearrangement joins TRBV7-6 to TRBJ2-1; 8 bases match TRBD1. Per germline, CDR1 SGHVS and CDR2 FNYEAQ. CDR3 length: 16 amino acids. In DNA, the CDR3 is TGTGCCAGCAGCCTAGCCTACCGACAGGGGTACAATGAGCAGTTCTTC. It is translated as CASSLAYRQGYNEQFF.

This sequence joins TRBV9 and TRBJ2-1, with TRBD2 identical over 9 bases. Germline lookup yields CDR1 SGDLS and CDR2 YYNGEE. This CDR3 region has 15 residues. The V and J ends lost 3 bases and 6 bases, in that order; junction bases with no gene match: 7. The CDR3 DNA reads as TGTGCCAGCAGCGAGGGGACTAGCCCCTTCAATGAGCAGTTCTTC. Its protein is CASSEGTSPFNEQFF.

The chain combines TRBV7-9 with TRBJ2-6; 7 nucleotides agree with TRBD1. This CDR3 has 14 residues. Germline values: CDR1 SEHNR, CDR2 FQNEAQ (reference sequence). The V and J ends lost 8 bases and 2 bases, in that order; junction bases with no gene match: 3. CDR3 amino acids: CASGDRAGANVLTF. CDR3 nucleotides: TGTGCCAGCGGAGACAGGGCTGGGGCCAACGTCCTGACTTTC. The full variable domain, with the rest looked up from reference TRBV7-9 and TRBJ2-6, is DTGVSQNPRHKITKRGQNVTFRCDPISEHNRLYWYRQTLGQGPEFLTYFQNEAQLEKSRLLSDRFSAERPKGSFSTLEIQRTEQGDSAMYLCASGDRAGANVLTFGAGSRLTVL.